The T cell receptor beta chain under discussion was sequenced for a study of blood T cell repertoires in COVID-19 (dated by TCRdb to the early 2020s). At the level of the whole study: The collaborator samples originated in the United States, Italy and Spain and spanned the acute and convalescent phases of COVID-19. Nearly every sample came with metadata listing a de-identified subject ID, COVID-19 status, age in years and sex. The prospective study material was composed of cDNA or gDNA derived from T cells, B-cell-depleted T cells, or PBMCs. Deeply sampled blood TCRbeta repertoires from subjects exposed to, actively infected with, or recovered from COVID-19 were included in the dataset. Samples came from the ongoing ImmuneRACE study (first 160 participants) plus 1,254 subjects from 6 global collaborators. The repertoires were made available in a free public database intended to serve as a resource for research on the immune response to SARS-CoV-2. Where available, HLA class I and class II types were taken from metadata supplied by the sample provider and were not determined by assay-based typing. General conclusions and limits of the study: The amount of clinical and demographic metadata varied by source and participant and was provided uncurated.

Each collaborating institution followed its own protocols to collect whole blood in K2EDTA tubes. For TCRbeta analysis, collaborators shipped samples as frozen whole blood, isolated PBMCs, or DNA extracted from either of those sample types. The germline V gene (reference sequence) provides CDR1 GTSNPN and CDR2 SVGIG. The CDR3 goes from the cysteine to the phenylalanine over 15 residues. The entry retains the CDR3 DNA only, 45 bases that are in frame from base 1. The germline V end is reduced by 2 bases and the J end by 7 bases; junction bases left unmatched: 11. TCRbeta CDR3 regions were amplified from genomic DNA by means of the immunoSEQ Assay, a bias-controlled multiplex PCR. Processing in the source paper ran as follows. Nucleated cell counts per sample were estimated from amplification of reference gene primers within the assay. Sequence reads were collapsed and filtered to measure the absolute abundance of every unique TCRbeta CDR3 rearrangement. For each sample, productive Simpson clonality was calculated by taking the square root of Simpson's diversity index across productive rearrangements. TCRdb's version of the immuneACCESS table is confined to in-frame rearrangements and falls short of the full clone set. An unresolved V gene accounts for under half of the shortfall where checked; the remainder is of unknown origin. The V and J calls and the clone size are those of that table, but D and trimming were determined from the DNA. This sample has 95,000 to 120,000 clones in its table, and approximately 83% of those were observed once. In total, the top ten clones hold approximately 4% of the sample.

A word on this clone: Its antigen is currently not known. Nothing much larger sits one base from this clone, and base qualities are not available.

The source material was peripheral blood. This sequence was found in a woman in her 70s with acute or convalescent COVID-19. The chain couples TRBV30 to TRBJ2-1, with 7 middle bases fitting TRBD2. The DNA sequence reads TGTGCCTGGAGTATCCTAGCGGTAAAGGTAAATGAGCAGTTCTTC. Its amino acids are CAWSILAVKVNEQFF.